This T cell receptor beta chain was captured by sequencing in a study of T cells after yellow fever vaccination. The wider study: SMART-Seq v4 Ultra Low Input handled preparation of low-cell-number fractions. Study-wide points: By day 5 rather than day 15, the secondary response had peaked, though it was weaker. Post-booster repertoires contained most primary-vaccination clones again (around 97% CD4, about 90% CD8).

Germline CDR1 is SNHLY and CDR2 is FYNNEI. CDR3 length equals 15 residues. The V end was cut by 3 bases, the J end by 1 base, with 10 bases between. Comment on this clonotype: No antigen is known for it.

Making TCR cDNA involved 5'RACE template switching, which added UMIs and a universal primer site. TCRdb passed the 5' RACE reads through MiXCR, listing each CDR3 protein once. The sample carries a few hundred thousand distinct CDR3 sequences, approximately 13% recorded once. This clonotype was obtained from a man aged 18 to 29 who received the YFV17D yellow fever vaccine. Sequencing was performed on CD4+ T cells sorted from PBMCs, taken 15 days after the yellow fever booster vaccination. The gene calls are TRBV2 and TRBJ1-5; D remains unclear. The DNA for the CDR3 is TGTGCCAGCAGTGAGAGGTTCAGGAGCAATCAGCCCCAGCATTTT. Translating it yields CASSERFRSNQPQHF.